This T cell receptor (beta chain) was observed in a study of PD-1 and CTLA-4 blockade in melanoma (dated by TCRdb to the early 2020s). At the level of the whole study: The study compared how PD-1 blockade and CTLA-4 blockade affected the melanoma-reactive CD8 T cell response in patients with melanoma.

Germline trimming: 5 bases from V, 2 bases from J; junction bases outside gene matches: 9. Reading from cysteine to phenylalanine, the CDR3 counts 17 amino acids. The read is trimmed to its CDR3 DNA, 51 bases read in frame from base 1. Sequences SGHVS (CDR1) and FNYEAQ (CDR2) are obtained from the germline V gene. Receptor libraries were prepared by the immunoSEQ multiplex PCR assay. Held by TCRdb, this immuneACCESS table contains in-frame sequences only and omits some clones. Under half of the omission traces to an unresolved V gene where checked; the cause of the rest is unknown. The sample includes roughly 30,000 clones, with around 93% observed a single time. Over 8.5% of the sample is in the top ten clones. Turning to this clone: Its antigen remains unidentified. Base quality data are lacking; no much larger clone is found one base away.

The sample was CD8+ T cells from peripheral blood, taken from a patient given anti-PD-1 treatment. The rearranged chain carries TRBV7-6 and TRBJ2-1; 10 nucleotides in the junction match TRBD2. This clonotype was sampled from a human donor with melanoma. CDR3 loop: CASSPTVLAGAYNEQFF. In nucleotide form, the sequence is TGTGCCAGCAGCCCCACAGTTCTAGCGGGAGCCTACAATGAGCAGTTCTTC.